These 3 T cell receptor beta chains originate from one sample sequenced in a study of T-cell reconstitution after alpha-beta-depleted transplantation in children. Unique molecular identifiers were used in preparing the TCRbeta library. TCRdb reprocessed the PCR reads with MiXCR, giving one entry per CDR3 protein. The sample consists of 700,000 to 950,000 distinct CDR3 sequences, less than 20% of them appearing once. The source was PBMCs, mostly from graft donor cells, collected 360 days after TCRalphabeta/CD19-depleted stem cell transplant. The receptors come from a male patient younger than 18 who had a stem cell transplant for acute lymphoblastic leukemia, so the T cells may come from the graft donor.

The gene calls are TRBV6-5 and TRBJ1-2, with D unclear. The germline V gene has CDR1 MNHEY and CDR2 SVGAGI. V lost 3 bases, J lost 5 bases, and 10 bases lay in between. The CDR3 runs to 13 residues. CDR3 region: CASSYGRIYGYTF. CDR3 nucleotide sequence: TGTGCCAGCAGTTATGGGCGGATTTATGGCTACACCTTC.

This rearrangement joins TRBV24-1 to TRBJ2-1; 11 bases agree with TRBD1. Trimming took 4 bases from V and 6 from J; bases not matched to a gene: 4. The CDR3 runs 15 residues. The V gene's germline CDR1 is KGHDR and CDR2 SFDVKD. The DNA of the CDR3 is TGTGCCACCAGTGAAGCCGGGACAGGGGGCAATGAGCAGTTCTTC. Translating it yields CATSEAGTGGNEQFF.

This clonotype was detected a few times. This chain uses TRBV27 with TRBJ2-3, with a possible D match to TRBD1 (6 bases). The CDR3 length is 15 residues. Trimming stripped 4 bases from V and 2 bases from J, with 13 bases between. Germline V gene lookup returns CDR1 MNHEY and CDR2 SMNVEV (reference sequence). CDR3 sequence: CASSSQGWNTDTQYF. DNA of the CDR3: TGTGCCAGCAGTTCACAGGGCTGGAACACAGATACGCAGTATTTT.